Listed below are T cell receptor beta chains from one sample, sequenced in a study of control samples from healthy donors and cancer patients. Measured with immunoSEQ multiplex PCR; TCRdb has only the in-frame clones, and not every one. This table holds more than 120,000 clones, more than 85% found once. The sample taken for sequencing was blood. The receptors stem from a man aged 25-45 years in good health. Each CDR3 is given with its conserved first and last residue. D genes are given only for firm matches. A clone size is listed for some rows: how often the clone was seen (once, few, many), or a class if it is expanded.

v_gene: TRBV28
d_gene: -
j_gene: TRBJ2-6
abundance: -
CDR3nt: TGTGCCTCTCAGTCCGGGCTTGGAGGGGCCAACGTCCTGACTTTC
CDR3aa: CASQSGLGGANVLTF

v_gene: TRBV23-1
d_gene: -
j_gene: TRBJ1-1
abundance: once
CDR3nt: TGCGCCAGCAGTCCCCTCGTCGAAACGATTTTGAACACTGAAGCTTTCTTT
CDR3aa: CASSPLVETILNTEAFF

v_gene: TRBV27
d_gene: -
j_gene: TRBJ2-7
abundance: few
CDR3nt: TGTGCCAGCAGGGCGGCAGGGATCCCCTACGAGCAGTACTTC
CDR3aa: CASRAAGIPYEQYF

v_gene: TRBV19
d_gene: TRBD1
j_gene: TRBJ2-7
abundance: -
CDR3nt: TGTGCCACGGGGCAGGGGGCAGGCGAGCAGTACTTC
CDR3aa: CATGQGAGEQYF

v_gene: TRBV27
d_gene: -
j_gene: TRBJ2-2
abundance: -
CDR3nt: TGTGCCAGCAGTTTAGACAGGCTGAACACCGGGGAGCTGTTTTTT
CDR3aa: CASSLDRLNTGELFF

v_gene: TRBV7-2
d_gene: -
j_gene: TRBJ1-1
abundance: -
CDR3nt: TGTGCCAGCAGCTTAGGAGGGTCCGTCACTGAAGCTTTCTTT
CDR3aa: CASSLGGSVTEAFF

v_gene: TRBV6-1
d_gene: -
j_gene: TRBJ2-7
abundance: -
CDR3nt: TGTGCCAGCAGTGAAGCGGACGCAACCTACGAGCAGTACTTC
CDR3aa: CASSEADATYEQYF

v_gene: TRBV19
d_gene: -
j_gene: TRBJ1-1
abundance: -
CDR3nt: TGTGCCAGTAGTATTGGTTATTCGGGCACTGAAGCTTTCTTT
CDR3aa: CASSIGYSGTEAFF

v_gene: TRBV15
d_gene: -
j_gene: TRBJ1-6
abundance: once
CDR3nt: TGTGCCACCAGCAGAGCCGGGACGGCTGACTATAATTCACCCCTCCACTTT
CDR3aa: CATSRAGTADYNSPLHF

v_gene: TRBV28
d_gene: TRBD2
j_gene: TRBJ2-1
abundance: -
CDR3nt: TGTGCCAGCAGCCTAGGGCTCCTAGCGGGGGCTTTAAATGAGCAGTTCTTC
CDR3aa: CASSLGLLAGALNEQFF

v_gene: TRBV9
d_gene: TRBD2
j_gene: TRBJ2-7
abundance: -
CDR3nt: TGTGCCAGCAGCGTAGGACTAGCGGGGCCCTCCTACGAGCAGTACTTC
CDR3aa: CASSVGLAGPSYEQYF

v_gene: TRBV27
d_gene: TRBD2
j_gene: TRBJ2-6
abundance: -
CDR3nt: TGTGCCAGCAGTTTAACAGCGGGGGGGTATGGGGCCAACGTCCTGACTTTC
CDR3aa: CASSLTAGGYGANVLTF

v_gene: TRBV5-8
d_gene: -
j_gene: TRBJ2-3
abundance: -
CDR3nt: TGTGCCAGCAGCCGCTCGCCCACAGATACGCAGTATTTT
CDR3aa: CASSRSPTDTQYF

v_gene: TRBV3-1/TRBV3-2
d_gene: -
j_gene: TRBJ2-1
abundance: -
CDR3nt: TGTGCCAGCAGCCAAAGATCCGGGACGGGCTCCTACAATGAGCAGTTCTTC
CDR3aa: CASSQRSGTGSYNEQFF

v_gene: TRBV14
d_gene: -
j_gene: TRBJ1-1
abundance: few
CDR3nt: TGTGCCAGCAGCCAAGTACGGTCTGTGAACACTGAAGCTTTCTTT
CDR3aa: CASSQVRSVNTEAFF

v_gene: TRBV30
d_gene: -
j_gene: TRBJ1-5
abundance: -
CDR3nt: TGTGCCTGGCAGAACCGGGACGGCATATTT
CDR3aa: CAWQNRDGIF

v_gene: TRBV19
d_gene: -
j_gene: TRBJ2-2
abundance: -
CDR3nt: TGTGCCAGTATCCAGGGTATCGGGGAGCTGTTTTTT
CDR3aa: CASIQGIGELFF

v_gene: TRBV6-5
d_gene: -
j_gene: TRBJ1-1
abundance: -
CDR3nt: TGTGCCAGCAGCAGGGACGCCGAGGCTGAAGCTTTCTTT
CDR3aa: CASSRDAEAEAFF

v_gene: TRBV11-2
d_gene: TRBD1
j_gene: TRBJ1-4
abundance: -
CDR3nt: TGTGCCAGCAGCCCACAGGGGGGGAGGGCGAGAGAAAAACTGTTTTTT
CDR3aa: CASSPQGGRAREKLFF

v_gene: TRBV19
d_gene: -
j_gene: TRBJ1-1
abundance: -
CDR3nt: TGTGCCAGTAGTAATTCTTGGCAGGGAAGGGTAGAAACTGAAGCTTTCTTT
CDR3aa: CASSNSWQGRVETEAFF

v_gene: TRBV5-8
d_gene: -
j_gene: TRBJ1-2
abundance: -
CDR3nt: TGTGCCAGCAGCTTAGGGGCCAGGGACTCCTATGGCTACACCTTC
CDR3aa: CASSLGARDSYGYTF

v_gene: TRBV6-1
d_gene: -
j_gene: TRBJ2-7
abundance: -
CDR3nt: TGTGCCAGCAGTGAACGAGAGTCGGTCGAGCAGTACTTC
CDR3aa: CASSERESVEQYF

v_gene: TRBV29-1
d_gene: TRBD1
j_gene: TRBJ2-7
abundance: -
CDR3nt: TGCAGCGTTGAAGACCGGGACAGGGTTAGTCAGTACTTC
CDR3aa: CSVEDRDRVSQYF

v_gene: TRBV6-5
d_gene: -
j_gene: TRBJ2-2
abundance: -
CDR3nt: TGTGCCAGCAGTTACTCGCACACCGGGGAGCTGTTTTTT
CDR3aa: CASSYSHTGELFF

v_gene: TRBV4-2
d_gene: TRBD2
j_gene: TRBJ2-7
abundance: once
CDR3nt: TGTGCCAGCAGCCAAGATCTAGCGGGGACCTACGAGCAGTACTTC
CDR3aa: CASSQDLAGTYEQYF

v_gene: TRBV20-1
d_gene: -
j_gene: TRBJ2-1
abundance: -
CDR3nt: TGCAGTGCTAGTGCCAGGGCAACCTACAATGAGCAGTTCTTC
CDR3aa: CSASARATYNEQFF

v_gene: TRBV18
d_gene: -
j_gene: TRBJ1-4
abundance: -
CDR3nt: TGTGCCAGCTCACGGGAACAGGGCGCTCAGTGGGGGAGTGAAAAACTGTTTTTT
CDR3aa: CASSREQGAQWGSEKLFF

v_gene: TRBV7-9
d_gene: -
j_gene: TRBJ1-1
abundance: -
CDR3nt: TGTGCCAGCAGCTTAGAAGTAGATGAAGCTTTCTTT
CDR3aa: CASSLEVDEAFF